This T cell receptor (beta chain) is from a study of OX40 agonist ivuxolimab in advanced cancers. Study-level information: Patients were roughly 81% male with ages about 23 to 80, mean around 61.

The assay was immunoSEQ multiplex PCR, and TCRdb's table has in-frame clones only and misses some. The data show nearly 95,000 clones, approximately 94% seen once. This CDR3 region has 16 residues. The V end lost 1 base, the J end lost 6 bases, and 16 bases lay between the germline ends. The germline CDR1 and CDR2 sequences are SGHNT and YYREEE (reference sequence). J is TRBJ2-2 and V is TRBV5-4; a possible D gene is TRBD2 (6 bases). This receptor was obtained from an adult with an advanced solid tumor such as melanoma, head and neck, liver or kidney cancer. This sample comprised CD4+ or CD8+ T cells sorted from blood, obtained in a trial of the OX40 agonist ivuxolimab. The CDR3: CASSLKPGGPSGELFF. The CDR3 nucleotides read TGTGCCAGCAGCTTGAAACCAGGAGGGCCGTCCGGGGAGCTGTTTTTT.